These 8 T cell receptor beta chains share one sample of origin, sequenced in a study of blood T cells in healthy people across ages. Together with a sample-barcoded 5' primer, a J-beta primer mix was included in a second PCR lasting about 6 to 12 cycles. TCRdb used MiXCR to reprocess the 5' RACE reads, holding one entry per CDR3 protein. Among approximately 800,000 distinct CDR3 sequences listed, about 37% were seen once. Sequenced input: blood. The receptor source for this set is a man younger than 35 in good health.

This clonotype was found once. The chain joins TRBV7-9 to TRBJ2-5, with TRBD1 identical over 8 bases. Germline V CDR1 and CDR2: SEHNR, FQNEAQ (reference sequence). The junction had 6 bases not matched to a gene; V was cut back by 11 bases and J by 1 base. CDR3 size: 13 residues. The DNA for the CDR3 is TGTGCCTGCGACAGGGGCTCCCAAGAGACCCAGTACTTC. Its translation: CACDRGSQETQYF.

The chain is built from TRBV20-1 and TRBJ1-6; D gene unclear. Germline CDR1 is DFQATT and CDR2 is SNEGSKA (reference sequence). V was clipped by 8 bases and J by 4 bases, with 12 bases between them. The length of the CDR3 is 13 residues. The chain's CDR3 is CSPSAEYNSPLHF. The CDR3 DNA follows: TGCAGTCCCTCAGCGGAATATAATTCACCCCTCCACTTT.

This clonotype was counted a single time. The rearrangement uses TRBV4-1 and TRBJ1-5; possible D gene TRBD1, 5 bases. The CDR3 contains 16 residues. The germline CDR1 and CDR2 sequences are MGHRA and YSYEKL. V was cut by 1 base and J by 1 base, with 11 bases left in between. DNA for the CDR3: TGCGCCAGCAGCCAAGCGGCAGGGCTAAGCAATCAGCCCCAGCATTTT. Translating it yields CASSQAAGLSNQPQHF.

On this clonotype itself: A much larger clone differs from this one at a single base, so this may be a read error. V and J are TRBV5-6 and TRBJ2-1; D remains unclear. The CDR3 is 14 residues long. Per the germline V gene, CDR1 is SGHDT and CDR2 is YYEEEE. CDR3 coding DNA: TGTGCCAGCAGCTTTCCGAGCTCCTACAGTGAGCAGTTCTTC. This translates into CASSFPSSYSEQFF.

This chain links TRBV28 with TRBJ2-3, with 8 bases matching TRBD2. Germline trimming cut 2 bases from V and 2 bases from J; bases unmatched to any gene: 9. CDR3 length equals 17 residues. Germline V CDR1 and CDR2: MDHEN, SYDVKM. CDR3 nucleotide sequence: TGTGCCAGCAGTTTACCCGGGGGGGCGAGTTTCACAGATACGCAGTATTTT. It specifies CASSLPGGASFTDTQYF.

This chain joins TRBV11-2 and TRBJ2-7, with TRBD1 matching 7 bases. CDR3 length: 15 amino acids. CDR1 is SGHAT and CDR2 is FQNNGV in the germline V gene. V shed 5 bases, J shed 3 bases, and the junction held 10 bases outside the gene matches. CDR3 DNA sequence: TGTGCCAGCAGCCGAAACCGGGACAGCATCTACGAGCAGTACTTC. It translates to CASSRNRDSIYEQYF.

Points on this clonotype: An end of the junction does not agree with germline; a read error may underlie this. V is TRBV12-3 or TRBV12-4 and J is TRBJ1-1; D possibly corresponds to TRBD1 (6 bases). This CDR3 has 12 amino acids. CDR3 sequence reads: CTSSLGGLGAFF. CDR3 DNA sequence: TGTACCAGCAGTTTGGGGGGGCTCGGAGCTTTCTTT.

This clonotype was counted once. The chain combines TRBV24-1 with TRBJ2-2; the D is unclear. The V and J ends lost 0 bases and 7 bases respectively, with 8 bases between them. The germline gives CDR1 KGHDR, CDR2 SFDVKD. The CDR3 is made up of 14 amino acids. The CDR3 DNA is TGTGCCACCAGTGATTTGAGGGAAATCGGGGAGCTGTTTTTT. This sequence encodes CATSDLREIGELFF.